This T cell receptor (beta chain) was obtained from a study of response to subunit inactivated influenza vaccine. Notes on the study in general: Authors proposed each seasonal influenza vaccination draws in few new T cells.

Germline loops: CDR1 SNHLY, CDR2 FYNNEI. V gave up 6 bases and J gave up 2 bases, with 8 bases separating them. The CDR3 contains 13 residues. Each CDR3 protein is one row after TCRdb ran MiXCR on the RT-PCR reads. This table has some 520,000 distinct CDR3 sequences, approximately 15% appearing once. For this clonotype: Its antigen remains unknown.

The specimen was CD4+ T cells sorted from PBMCs, collected around 25 months after vaccination. This clonotype originated in a man between 50 and 70 years old who received an inactivated influenza vaccine. This chain links TRBV2 with TRBJ2-1; possibly TRBD2 for D (5 bases). The CDR3 DNA reads as TGTGCCAGCAGGAGCGGAGCCTACAATGAGCAGTTCTTC. This codes for CASRSGAYNEQFF.